Below are 10 T cell receptor beta chains sequenced from a single sample in a study of cytomegalovirus exposure and HLA in healthy donors. In the PCR, 60 Vbeta and 13 Jbeta primers were used. Profiling relied on immunoSEQ multiplex PCR, and the TCRdb table lists in-frame clones only, not all of them. The sample lists over 150,000 clones, around 85% occurring once. What was sequenced was PBMCs. Source of these receptors: a woman in her twenties or thirties in good health and CMV-seronegative.

The sample holds one count of this clone. The chain has TRBV6-5 and TRBJ1-4; 10 nucleotides agree with TRBD1. CDR3 length: 14 residues. V trimming: 6 bases; J trimming: 8 bases; junction bases outside the gene matches: 6. Germline lookup yields CDR1 MNHEY and CDR2 SVGAGI. The CDR3: CASRLGQGGEKLFF. The CDR3 nucleotides read TGTGCCAGCAGACTTGGACAGGGGGGGGAAAAACTGTTTTTT.

V gene TRBV11-2 combines with J gene TRBJ2-2; TRBD2 matches at 8 bases. Trimming removed 4 bases from V and 3 bases from J; junction bases left unmatched: 16. The V gene's germline CDR1 is SGHAT and CDR2 FQNNGV. There are 19 residues in the CDR3. The CDR3, as DNA: TGTGCCAGCAGCTACGGGGCGGGAGGAATAAATTGGGACACCGGGGAGCTGTTTTTT. This encodes CASSYGAGGINWDTGELFF.

The chain recombines TRBV29-1 with TRBJ2-5; 8 nucleotides align to TRBD1. The CDR3 consists of 15 residues. The V gene end was trimmed by 5 bases and the J gene end by 2 bases; junction bases not matched to a gene: 10. Germline CDR1 reads SQVTM; CDR2 reads ANQGSEA. The CDR3, as DNA: TGCAGCGTTAGACAGGGGCCGCACCCACAAGAGACCCAGTACTTC. This gives the protein CSVRQGPHPQETQYF.

The V call is TRBV9, the J call TRBJ1-2; 7 nucleotides align to TRBD1. V dropped 3 bases and J dropped 4; count of bases not matched to a gene: 6. CDR1 is SGDLS, CDR2 YYNGEE, per germline. This CDR3 is 14 amino acids long. CDR3: CASSEWTGSYGYTF. The CDR3 nucleotides are TGTGCCAGCAGCGAGTGGACAGGATCCTATGGCTACACCTTC.

The rearrangement links TRBV29-1 to TRBJ2-7; 9 positions agree with TRBD1. The CDR3 is 14 amino acids. CDR1 and CDR2 from the germline V gene are SQVTM and ANQGSEA. V dropped 1 base and J dropped 7; count of bases not matched to a gene: 8. In DNA, the CDR3 is TGCAGCGTTGAAGGGACAGGGGTTTCGGGGGAGCAGTACTTC. Translated, it gives CSVEGTGVSGEQYF.

The chain recombines TRBV29-1 with TRBJ1-3; 9 bases map to TRBD1. J gave up 0 bases and V 3 bases, and 6 bases lay outside the gene matches. Per the germline V gene, CDR1 is SQVTM and CDR2 is ANQGSEA. This CDR3 region has 16 residues. The CDR3 here is CSVDQTTGGSGNTIYF. The CDR3 bases are TGCAGCGTTGACCAAACGACAGGGGGCTCTGGAAACACCATATATTTT.

V and J are TRBV25-1 and TRBJ2-3; possible D gene TRBD1, 5 bases. The germline V gene has CDR1 MGHDK and CDR2 SYGVNS. CDR3 length: 14 amino acids. Trimming pared 6 bases from V and 1 base from J, leaving 11 bases between. The CDR3 is CASSRKGRTDTQYF. DNA of the CDR3: TGTGCCAGCAGCCGAAAGGGGCGCACAGATACGCAGTATTTT.

The genes are TRBV19 and TRBJ1-6; maybe TRBD1 (5 bases). Germline CDR1 and CDR2: LNHDA and SQIVND (reference sequence). The V gene lost 3 bases and the J gene lost 2 bases, with 11 bases spanning the gap. This CDR3 contains 16 residues. CDR3 nucleotide sequence: TGTGCCAGTAGTATTTACAGGTCTGCCTATAATTCACCCCTCCACTTT. Its protein is CASSIYRSAYNSPLHF.

The CDR3 loop reads CASSLDGGSNQPQHF. DNA for the CDR3: TGCGCCAGCAGCTTGGACGGAGGTAGCAATCAGCCCCAGCATTTT. This chain uses TRBV5-1 with TRBJ1-5; D is unclear. V gave up 0 bases and J gave up 0 bases, with 7 bases separating them. The CDR3 sequence is 15 residues long. CDR1 SGHRS and CDR2 YFSETQ come from the germline V gene.

The chain recombines TRBV28 with TRBJ2-7; D gene unclear. The CDR3 has 13 amino acids. Germline CDR1 is MDHEN and CDR2 is SYDVKM. V was pared by 2 bases and J by 0 bases, with 5 bases between. CDR3 sequence reads: CASSLHNSYEQYF. The CDR3 region has the DNA TGTGCCAGCAGTTTACACAACTCCTACGAGCAGTACTTC.